This entry concerns a single TCR beta chain. The same CDR3 can be traced to other DNA sequences in this sample. With 1 base clipped from V and 4 bases from J, the junction kept 2 bases outside the gene matches. CDR3 length equals 13 residues. Germline CDR1 is GTSNPN and CDR2 is SVGIG (reference sequence). This record comes from a study of blood T cell repertoires in COVID-19. Generated by immunoSEQ multiplex PCR, the TCRdb table keeps only in-frame clones and is missing some. There are around 480,000 clones in the sample; approximately 90% occur only once, and 0.7% lies in the top ten. The chain combines TRBV30 with TRBJ1-2; TRBD1 aligns across 8 bases. This TCR derives from a woman aged 18-29 years who had recovered from COVID-19. The sequenced sample was PBMCs or T cells enriched from blood (not recorded which). The CDR3 protein is CAWSGQGSYGYTF. The CDR3, as DNA: TGTGCCTGGAGTGGACAGGGGAGCTATGGCTACACCTTC.